The 10 T cell receptor beta chains reported below all come from one sample, sequenced in a study of cytomegalovirus exposure and HLA in healthy donors. Sequenced by immunoSEQ multiplex PCR; TCRdb stores in-frame clones only, minus some. Of about 170,000 clones in the sample, approximately 86% were seen once. The sequencing sample was made of PBMCs. The source is a woman aged 18-29 years in good health and CMV-seronegative.

The chain uses TRBV4-3 and TRBJ2-3, with a tentative D call TRBD1 (5 bases). With 4 bases removed from V and 0 bases from J, the gap between germline ends came to 14 bases. Looked up from germline, CDR1 is LGHNA and CDR2 is YSLEER. The CDR3 is 16 amino acids. The CDR3 DNA reads as TGCGCCAGCAGCCCAACGCAGGGCCCTAGCACAGATACGCAGTATTTT. It is translated as CASSPTQGPSTDTQYF.

V usage is TRBV7-9 and J usage is TRBJ2-1; weak D call: TRBD1 (6 bases). V lost 5 bases, J lost 6 bases, and 14 bases lay in between. CDR1 and CDR2 (germline): SEHNR, FQNEAQ (reference sequence). The CDR3 consists of 14 residues. CDR3 sequence reads: CASSPMQGRNEQFF. CDR3 bases: TGTGCCAGCAGCCCCATGCAGGGGCGCAATGAGCAGTTCTTC.

The chain recombines TRBV2 with TRBJ2-7; 8 bases are a match to TRBD2. The junction had 11 bases not matched to a gene; V was cut back by 4 bases and J by 3 bases. Germline CDR1 SNHLY, CDR2 FYNNEI. The CDR3 has 16 residues. CDR3 in DNA: TGTGCCAGCAGTGCGGTTAAGCGGGAGAATTTCTACGAGCAGTACTTC. Residues: CASSAVKRENFYEQYF.

The J gene is TRBJ1-6, the V gene TRBV5-4; 10 bases line up with TRBD1. The CDR3 sequence is 15 residues long. V gave up 5 bases and J gave up 7 bases; unmatched junction bases: 6. Germline CDR1 SGHNT, CDR2 YYREEE (reference sequence). CDR3 loop: CASSQDRGLNSPLHF. CDR3 sequence (DNA): TGTGCCAGCAGTCAGGACAGGGGGTTGAATTCACCCCTCCACTTT.

The chain employs TRBV7-6 and TRBJ2-1; 10 bases align to TRBD1. CDR3 length equals 17 residues. Germline V gives CDR1 SGHVS, CDR2 FNYEAQ. Trimming took 4 bases from V and 5 from J; bases not matched to a gene: 11. CDR3 region: CASSSWTGGSHNNEQFF. The CDR3 DNA sequence: TGTGCCAGCAGCTCCTGGACAGGGGGGTCCCATAACAATGAGCAGTTCTTC.

The chain joins TRBV19 to TRBJ1-1, with D possibly matching TRBD1 (5 bases). Trimming took 3 bases from V and 3 from J, leaving 8 bases between them. Germline CDR1 is LNHDA and CDR2 is SQIVND (reference sequence). CDR3 length: 13 residues. For the CDR3, the DNA is TGTGCCAGTAGTATCAGCAGGGACACTGAAGCTTTCTTT. Translation: CASSISRDTEAFF.

This chain connects TRBV19 to TRBJ2-7; D gene uncertain. In germline, CDR1 is LNHDA, CDR2 SQIVND (reference sequence). Between the trimmed V and J ends, which lost 4 bases and 5 bases, there was a span of 9 bases. This CDR3 comprises 12 residues. The CDR3 nucleotides read TGTGCCAGTAGTACTAGATTCGACGAGCAGTACTTC. Amino acids: CASSTRFDEQYF.

On this clone itself: An end of the junction does not agree with germline; a read error may underlie this. V gene TRBV6-6 combines with J gene TRBJ2-7; 11 nucleotides agree with TRBD2. Germline CDR1 reads MNHNY; CDR2 reads SVGAGI (reference sequence). The CDR3 loop spans 12 amino acids. CDR3 coding DNA: TGTGCCAGCAGTCGGGGACTAGCGGAGGCCTCTTTC. It translates to CASSRGLAEASF.

The rearrangement joins TRBV9 to TRBJ2-7, with 9 bases lining up with TRBD2. The length of the CDR3 is 16 residues. V trimming: 4 bases; J trimming: 2 bases; junction bases outside the gene matches: 10. Germline loops: CDR1 SGDLS, CDR2 YYNGEE. This CDR3 is CASSPRGAGGAYEQYF. The CDR3 bases are TGTGCCAGCAGCCCTCGGGGAGCGGGAGGCGCCTACGAGCAGTACTTC.

The chain uses TRBV6-6 and TRBJ1-5; 11 bases map to TRBD1. V lost 7 bases to trimming and J lost 4 bases; unmatched junction nucleotides: 9. In germline, CDR1 is MNHNY, CDR2 SVGAGI (reference sequence). The CDR3 is 16 residues long. CDR3 nucleotides: TGTGCCAGCATGCCCCGGACAGGGGGCGGGAATCAGCCCCAGCATTTT. Translated, it gives CASMPRTGGGNQPQHF.